This TCR beta chain was recovered during a study of cytomegalovirus exposure and HLA in healthy donors. General study points: Some TCR beta chains (roughly 160 of them) were listed as cytomegalovirus-associated.

The primer mix had 60 Vbeta and 13 Jbeta primers. The table came from immunoSEQ multiplex PCR; TCRdb's copy has only in-frame clones and leaves some out. The sample comprises roughly 120,000 clones, 75% of which are singletons, and 1.6% rests with the top ten. Remarks on this clone: What it binds is not known.

The CDR3 is made up of 14 amino acids. Trimming took off 1 base at V and 4 bases at J, with 8 bases between the two ends. CDR1 is MNHEY, CDR2 SMNVEV, per germline (reference sequence). The rearrangement joins TRBV27 to TRBJ1-5, with D unresolved. Sequencing was performed on PBMCs. The clonotype was recovered from a woman under 30 in good health and CMV-seronegative. CDR3: CASSLFGQNQPQHF. As DNA, the CDR3 is TGTGCCAGCAGTTTATTTGGCCAAAATCAGCCCCAGCATTTT.